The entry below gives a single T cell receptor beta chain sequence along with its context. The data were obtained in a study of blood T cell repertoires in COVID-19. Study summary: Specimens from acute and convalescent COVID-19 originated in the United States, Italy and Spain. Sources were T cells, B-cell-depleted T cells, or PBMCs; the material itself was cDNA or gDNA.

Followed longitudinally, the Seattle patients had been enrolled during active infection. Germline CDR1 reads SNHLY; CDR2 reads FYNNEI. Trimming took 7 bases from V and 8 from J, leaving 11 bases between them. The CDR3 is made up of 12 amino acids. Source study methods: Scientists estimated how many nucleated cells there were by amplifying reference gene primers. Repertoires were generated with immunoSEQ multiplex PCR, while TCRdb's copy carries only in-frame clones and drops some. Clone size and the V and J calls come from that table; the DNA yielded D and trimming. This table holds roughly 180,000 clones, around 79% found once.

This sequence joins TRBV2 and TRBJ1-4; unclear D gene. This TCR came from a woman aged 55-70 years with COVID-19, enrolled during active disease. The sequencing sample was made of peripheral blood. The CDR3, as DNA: TGTGCCAGCACCGGGTGGAAAGAAAAACTGTTTTTT. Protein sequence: CASTGWKEKLFF.